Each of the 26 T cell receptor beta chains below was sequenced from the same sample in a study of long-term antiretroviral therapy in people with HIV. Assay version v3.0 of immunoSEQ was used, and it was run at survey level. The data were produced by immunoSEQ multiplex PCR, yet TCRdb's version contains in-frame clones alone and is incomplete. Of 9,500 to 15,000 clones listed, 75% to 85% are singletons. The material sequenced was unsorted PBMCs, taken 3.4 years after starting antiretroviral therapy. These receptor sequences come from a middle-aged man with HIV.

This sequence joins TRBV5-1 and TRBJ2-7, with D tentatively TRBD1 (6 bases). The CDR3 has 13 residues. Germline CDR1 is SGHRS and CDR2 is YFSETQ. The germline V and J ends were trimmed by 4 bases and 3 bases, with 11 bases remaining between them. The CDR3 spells CASSATGLYEQYF. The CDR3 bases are TGCGCCAGCAGCGCGACAGGACTCTACGAGCAGTACTTC.

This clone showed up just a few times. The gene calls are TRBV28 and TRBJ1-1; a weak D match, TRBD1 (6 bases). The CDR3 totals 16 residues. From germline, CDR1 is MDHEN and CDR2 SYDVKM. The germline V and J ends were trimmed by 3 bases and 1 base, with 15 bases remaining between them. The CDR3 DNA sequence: TGTGCCAGCAGTTTCTTTACCCAGGGGCGGAACACTGAAGCTTTCTTT. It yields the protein CASSFFTQGRNTEAFF.

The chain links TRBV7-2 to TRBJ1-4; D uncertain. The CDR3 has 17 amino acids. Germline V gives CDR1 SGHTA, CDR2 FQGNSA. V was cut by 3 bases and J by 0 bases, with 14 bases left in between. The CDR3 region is CASSLTPSGTTNEKLFF. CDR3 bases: TGTGCCAGCAGCTTGACACCATCCGGAACAACTAATGAAAAACTGTTTTTT.

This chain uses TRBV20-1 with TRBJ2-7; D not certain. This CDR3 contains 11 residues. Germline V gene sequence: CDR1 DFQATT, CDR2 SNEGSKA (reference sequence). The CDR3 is CSAGQNYEQYF. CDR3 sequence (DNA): TGCAGCGCCGGCCAAAACTACGAGCAGTACTTC.

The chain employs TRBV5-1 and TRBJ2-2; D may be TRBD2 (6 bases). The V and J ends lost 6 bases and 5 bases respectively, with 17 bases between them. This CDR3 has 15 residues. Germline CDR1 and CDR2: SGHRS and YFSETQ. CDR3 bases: TGCGCCAGCAAGGCTGGAGGGGAAGGGACCGGGGAGCTGTTTTTT. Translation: CASKAGGEGTGELFF.

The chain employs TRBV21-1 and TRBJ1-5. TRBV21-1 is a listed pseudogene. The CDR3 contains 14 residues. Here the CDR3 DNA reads TGTGCCAGCAGCAAAGTAGCCCTAGCCCAGCCCCAGCATTTT. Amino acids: CASSKVALAQPQHF.

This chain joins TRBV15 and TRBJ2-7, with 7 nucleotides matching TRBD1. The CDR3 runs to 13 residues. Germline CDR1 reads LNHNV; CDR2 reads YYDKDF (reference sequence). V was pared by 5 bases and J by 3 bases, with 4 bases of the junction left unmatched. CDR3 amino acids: CATSRRDSYEQYF. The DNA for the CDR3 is TGTGCCACCAGCCGTAGGGACAGCTACGAGCAGTACTTC.

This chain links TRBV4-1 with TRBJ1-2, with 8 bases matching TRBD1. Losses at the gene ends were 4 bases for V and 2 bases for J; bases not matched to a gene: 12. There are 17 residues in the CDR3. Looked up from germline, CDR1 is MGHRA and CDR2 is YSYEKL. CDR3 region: CASSLSWTGPNNYGYTF. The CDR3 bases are TGCGCCAGCAGCCTCTCATGGACAGGGCCCAACAACTATGGCTACACCTTC.

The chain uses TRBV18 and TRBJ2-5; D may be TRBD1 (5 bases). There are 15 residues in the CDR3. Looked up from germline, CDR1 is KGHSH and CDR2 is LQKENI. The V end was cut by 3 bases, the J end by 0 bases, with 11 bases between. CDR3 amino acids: CASSPVQANQETQYF. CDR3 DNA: TGTGCCAGCTCACCTGTACAGGCCAACCAAGAGACCCAGTACTTC.

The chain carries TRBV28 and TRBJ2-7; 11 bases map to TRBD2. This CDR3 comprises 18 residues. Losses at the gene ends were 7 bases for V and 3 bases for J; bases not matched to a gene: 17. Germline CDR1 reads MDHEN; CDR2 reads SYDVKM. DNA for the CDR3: TGTGCCAGCATCGATACCCTAACCGGGACTAGCGGCTTCTACGAGCAGTACTTC. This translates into CASIDTLTGTSGFYEQYF.

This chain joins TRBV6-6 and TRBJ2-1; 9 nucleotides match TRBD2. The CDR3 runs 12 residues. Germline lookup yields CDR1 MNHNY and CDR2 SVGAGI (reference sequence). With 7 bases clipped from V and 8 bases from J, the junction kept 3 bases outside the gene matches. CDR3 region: CASKIAGDEQFF. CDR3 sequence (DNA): TGTGCCAGCAAAATAGCGGGAGATGAGCAGTTCTTC.

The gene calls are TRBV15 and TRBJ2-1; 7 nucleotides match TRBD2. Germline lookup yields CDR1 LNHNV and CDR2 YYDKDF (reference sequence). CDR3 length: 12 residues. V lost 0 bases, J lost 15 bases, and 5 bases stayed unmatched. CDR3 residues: CATSREGRETFF. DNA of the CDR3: TGTGCCACCAGCAGAGAAGGGCGGGAGACGTTCTTC. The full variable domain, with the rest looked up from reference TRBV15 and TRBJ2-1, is DAMVIQNPRYQVTQFGKPVTLSCSQTLNHNVMYWYQQKSSQAPKLLFHYYDKDFNNEADTPDNFQSRRPNTSFCFLDIRSPGLGDTAMYLCATSREGRETFFGPGTRLTVL.

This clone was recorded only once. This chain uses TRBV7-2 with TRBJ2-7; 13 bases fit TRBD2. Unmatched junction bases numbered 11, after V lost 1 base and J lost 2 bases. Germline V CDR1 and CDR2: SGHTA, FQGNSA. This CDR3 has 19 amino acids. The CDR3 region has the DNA TGTGCCAGCAGCTTAGTAGGACTAGCGGGAGCAATCTCAGCCTACGAGCAGTACTTC. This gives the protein CASSLVGLAGAISAYEQYF. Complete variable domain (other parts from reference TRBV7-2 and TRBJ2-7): GAGVSQSPSNKVTEKGKDVELRCDPISGHTALYWYRQSLGQGLEFLIYFQGNSAPDKSGLPSDRFSAERTGGSVSTLTIQRTQQEDSAVYLCASSLVGLAGAISAYEQYFGPGTRLTVT.

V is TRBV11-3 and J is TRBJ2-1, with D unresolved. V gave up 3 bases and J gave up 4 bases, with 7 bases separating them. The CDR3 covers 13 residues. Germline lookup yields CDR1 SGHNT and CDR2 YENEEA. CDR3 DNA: TGTGCCAGCAGCTTCTCTCGGTACAATGAGCAGTTCTTC. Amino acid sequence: CASSFSRYNEQFF.

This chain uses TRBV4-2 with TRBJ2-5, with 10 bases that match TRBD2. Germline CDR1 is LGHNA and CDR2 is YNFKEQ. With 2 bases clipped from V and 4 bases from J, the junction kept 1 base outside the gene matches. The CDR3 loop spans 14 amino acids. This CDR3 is CASSQIAGGETQYF. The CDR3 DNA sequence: TGTGCCAGCAGCCAAATAGCGGGAGGAGAGACCCAGTACTTC.

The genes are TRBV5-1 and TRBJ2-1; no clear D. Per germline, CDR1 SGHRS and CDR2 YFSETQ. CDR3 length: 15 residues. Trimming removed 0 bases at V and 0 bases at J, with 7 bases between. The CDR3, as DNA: TGCGCCAGCAGCTTGGCACAGAACTCCTACAATGAGCAGTTCTTC. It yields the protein CASSLAQNSYNEQFF.

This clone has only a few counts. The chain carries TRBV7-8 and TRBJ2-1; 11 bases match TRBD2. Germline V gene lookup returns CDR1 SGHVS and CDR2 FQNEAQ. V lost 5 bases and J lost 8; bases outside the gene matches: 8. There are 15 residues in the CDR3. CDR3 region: CASSLTSGTGDEQFF. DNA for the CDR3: TGTGCCAGCAGCCTGACTAGCGGGACCGGGGATGAGCAGTTCTTC.

DNA of the CDR3: TGTGCCAGCACCCTGGGACAAGCGAACACTGAAGCTTTCTTT. Translation gives CASTLGQANTEAFF. The V and J genes are TRBV6-1 and TRBJ1-1, with D possibly TRBD1 on 6 matching bases. Trimming pared 7 bases from V and 1 base from J, leaving 13 bases between. CDR1 MNHNS and CDR2 SASEGT come from the germline V gene. There are 14 residues in the CDR3.

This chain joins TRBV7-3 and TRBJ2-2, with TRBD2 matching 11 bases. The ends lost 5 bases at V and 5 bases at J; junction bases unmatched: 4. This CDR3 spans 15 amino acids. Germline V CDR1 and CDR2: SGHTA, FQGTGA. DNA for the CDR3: TGTGCCAGCAGCGTGGGACTAGCGGAGACCGGGGAGCTGTTTTTT. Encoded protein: CASSVGLAETGELFF.

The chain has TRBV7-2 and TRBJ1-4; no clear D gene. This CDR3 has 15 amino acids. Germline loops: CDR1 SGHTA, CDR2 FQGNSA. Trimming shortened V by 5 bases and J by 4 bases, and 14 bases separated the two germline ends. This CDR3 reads CASSQRRNYNEKLFF. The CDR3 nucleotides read TGTGCCAGCAGCCAAAGACGGAATTATAATGAAAAACTGTTTTTT.

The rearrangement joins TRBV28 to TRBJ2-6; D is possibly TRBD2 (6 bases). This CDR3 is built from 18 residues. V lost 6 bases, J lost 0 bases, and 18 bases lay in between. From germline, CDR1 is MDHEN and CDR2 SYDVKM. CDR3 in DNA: TGTGCCAGCAGCCCCTTGGGGGGTCGGGGCTCTGGGGCCAACGTCCTGACTTTC. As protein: CASSPLGGRGSGANVLTF.

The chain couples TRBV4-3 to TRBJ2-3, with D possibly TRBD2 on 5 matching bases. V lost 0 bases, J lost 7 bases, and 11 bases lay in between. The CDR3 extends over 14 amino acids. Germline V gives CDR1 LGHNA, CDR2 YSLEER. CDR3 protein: CASSQDWRANTQYF. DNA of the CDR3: TGCGCCAGCAGCCAAGATTGGCGGGCAAATACGCAGTATTTT.

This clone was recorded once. The CDR3 nucleotides are TGTGCCAGCAGTAGGGACGCGAACACCGGGGAGCTGTTTTTT. Translating gives CASSRDANTGELFF. This chain uses TRBV2 with TRBJ2-2; D possibly uses TRBD1 or TRBD2 (5 bases each). The CDR3 has 14 residues. V lost 5 bases, J lost 0 bases, and 7 bases lay in between. Germline CDR1 and CDR2: SNHLY and FYNNEI.

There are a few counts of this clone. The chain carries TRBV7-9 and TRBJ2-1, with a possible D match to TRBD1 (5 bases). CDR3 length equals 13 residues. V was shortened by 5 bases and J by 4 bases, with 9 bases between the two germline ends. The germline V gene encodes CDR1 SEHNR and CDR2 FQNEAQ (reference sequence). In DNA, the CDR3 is TGTGCCAGCAGCCAACAGGAATACAATGAGCAGTTCTTC. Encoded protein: CASSQQEYNEQFF.

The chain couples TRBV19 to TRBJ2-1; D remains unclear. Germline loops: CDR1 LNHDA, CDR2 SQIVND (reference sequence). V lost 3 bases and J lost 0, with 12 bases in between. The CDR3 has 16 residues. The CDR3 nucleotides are TGTGCCAGTAGTATTTTAGGGCATTCCTCCTACAATGAGCAGTTCTTC. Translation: CASSILGHSSYNEQFF.

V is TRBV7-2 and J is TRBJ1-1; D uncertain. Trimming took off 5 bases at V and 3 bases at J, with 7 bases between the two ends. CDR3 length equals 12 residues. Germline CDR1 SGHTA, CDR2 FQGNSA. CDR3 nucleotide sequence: TGTGCCAGCAGCCGTCCCTACACTGAAGCTTTCTTT. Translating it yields CASSRPYTEAFF.